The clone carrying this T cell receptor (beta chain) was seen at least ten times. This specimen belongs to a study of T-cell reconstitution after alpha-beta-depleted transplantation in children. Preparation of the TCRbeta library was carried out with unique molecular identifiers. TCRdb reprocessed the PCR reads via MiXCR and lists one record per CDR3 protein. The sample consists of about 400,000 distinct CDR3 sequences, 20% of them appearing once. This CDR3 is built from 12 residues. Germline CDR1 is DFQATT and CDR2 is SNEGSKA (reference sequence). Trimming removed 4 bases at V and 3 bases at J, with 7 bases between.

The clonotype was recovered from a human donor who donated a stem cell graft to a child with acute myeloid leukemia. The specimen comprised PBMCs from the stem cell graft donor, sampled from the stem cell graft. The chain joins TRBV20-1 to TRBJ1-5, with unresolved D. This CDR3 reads CSATVNNQPQHF. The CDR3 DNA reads TGCAGTGCTACCGTAAACAATCAGCCCCAGCATTTT.